These 16 T cell receptor beta chains were sequenced from one sample in a study of T cells in Graves' hyperthyroidism and ophthalmopathy. Authors of the study amplified TCR beta CDR3 regions from RNA transcripts. TCR CDR3 regions were first amplified by RT-PCR with HTBI primers. TCRdb redid the calling of the multiplex PCR reads with MiXCR, one entry per CDR3 protein. The repertoire holds about 560,000 distinct CDR3 sequences, with around 42% as singletons. Sequencing input: peripheral blood or thyroid tissue (not recorded which). The receptor set was obtained from a woman younger than 35 with Graves' hyperthyroidism.

This clonotype was observed many times. The CDR3 DNA reads as TGCGCCAGCAGCTTGAGGGACAGGGATGAAGCTTTCTTT. Translated: CASSLRDRDEAFF. V usage is TRBV5-1 and J usage is TRBJ1-1, with 9 nucleotides matching TRBD1. CDR1 and CDR2 from the germline V gene are SGHRS and YFSETQ. The CDR3 contains 13 residues. The J segment lost 7 bases and the V segment lost 1 base, leaving 2 bases of the junction unmatched.

In this sample, this clonotype turned up a few times. The rearrangement uses TRBV9 and TRBJ2-7, with a possible D match to TRBD1 (6 bases). Between the trimmed V and J ends, which lost 0 bases and 3 bases, there was a span of 10 bases. The CDR3 covers 14 residues. Germline V gene data show CDR1 as SGDLS and CDR2 as YYNGEE. CDR3 amino acids: CASSVGQDLYEQYF. DNA for the CDR3: TGTGCCAGCAGCGTAGGACAGGACCTCTACGAGCAGTACTTC.

In this sample, this clonotype turned up many times. The chain couples TRBV29-1 to TRBJ1-2; possibly TRBD1 for D (6 bases). The CDR3 covers 12 residues. Trimming took off 6 bases at V and 8 bases at J, with 16 bases between the two ends. The V gene's germline CDR1 is SQVTM and CDR2 ANQGSEA. The CDR3 region has the DNA TGCAGCGTCACAGGGTTATCTGAAGGCTACACCTTC. Protein product: CSVTGLSEGYTF.

The chain carries TRBV7-2 and TRBJ2-7; TRBD2 aligns across 7 bases. Germline assignment: CDR1 SGHTA and CDR2 FQGNSA. Trimming cost V 5 bases and J 3 bases; bases outside gene matches: 4. The CDR3 runs to 13 residues. The CDR3 loop reads CASSLQRDYEQYF. The CDR3 nucleotides read TGTGCCAGCAGCCTCCAGCGGGACTACGAGCAGTACTTC.

In the case of this clonotype: This may be a read error: a much more frequent sequence differs by one nucleotide. The rearrangement joins TRBV29-1 to TRBJ1-1, with D maybe TRBD1 (6 bases). The germline V and J ends were trimmed by 3 bases and 4 bases, with 15 bases remaining between them. The CDR3 consists of 14 residues. CDR1 is SQVTM and CDR2 is ANQGSEA in the germline V gene. CDR3 DNA sequence: TGCAGCGTTGACACCCGGGGGGGCGGCACTGAAGCTTTCTTT. It yields the protein CSVDTRGGGTEAFF.

The J gene is TRBJ2-7, the V gene TRBV15, with 9 positions matching TRBD2. Looked up from germline, CDR1 is LNHNV and CDR2 is YYDKDF (reference sequence). V lost 4 bases, J lost 2 bases, and 6 bases stayed unmatched. This CDR3 region has 15 residues. The CDR3 sequence: CATSTAGGAPYEQYF. The DNA for the CDR3 is TGTGCCACCAGCACTGCGGGAGGGGCGCCCTACGAGCAGTACTTC. The whole variable domain, filled in from reference TRBV15 and TRBJ2-7, reads DAMVIQNPRYQVTQFGKPVTLSCSQTLNHNVMYWYQQKSSQAPKLLFHYYDKDFNNEADTPDNFQSRRPNTSFCFLDIRSPGLGDTAMYLCATSTAGGAPYEQYFGPGTRLTVT.

This clonotype occurred a few times. The rearrangement links TRBV7-2 to TRBJ1-2; D is possibly TRBD1 (6 bases). The CDR3 consists of 15 residues. The germline CDR1 and CDR2 sequences are SGHTA and FQGNSA. V dropped 5 bases and J dropped 4 bases, with 17 bases sitting between them. CDR3: CASSDYTGSRYGYTF. The CDR3 bases are TGTGCCAGCAGCGATTATACAGGGAGTCGCTATGGCTACACCTTC.

This clonotype was seen at least ten times. At one boundary the junction diverges from the germline segment, which might be a read error. The chain combines TRBV10-3 with TRBJ1-6; D perhaps matches TRBD1 (5 bases). Germline loops: CDR1 ENHRY, CDR2 SYGVKD. The CDR3 consists of 14 residues. The CDR3 loop is CASSEDIGNSPLHF. CDR3 coding DNA: TGTGCCAGCAGTGAGGACATCGGGAATTCACCCCTCCACTTT.

This clonotype was counted a few times. The V call is TRBV7-9, the J call TRBJ2-7; D not resolved. The germline CDR1 and CDR2 sequences are SEHNR and FQNEAQ (reference sequence). V lost 0 bases, J lost 6 bases, and 9 bases lay in between. The CDR3 covers 13 residues. The CDR3 protein is CASSLARISEQYF. The CDR3 DNA follows: TGTGCCAGCAGCTTAGCGCGGATTTCCGAGCAGTACTTC.

The CDR3 DNA reads as TGTGCCAGCAGTCCCGACACGCAGTACCAAGAGACCCAGTACTTC. This sequence encodes CASSPDTQYQETQYF. This chain links TRBV12-3 or TRBV12-4 with TRBJ2-5; D gene unclear. This CDR3 spans 15 amino acids. V lost 5 bases, J lost 0 bases, and 13 bases lay in between.

In its sample, this clonotype was seen a few times. The CDR3, as DNA: TGTGCCATCACCCCGGGAGGGGGGCAAGAGACCCAGTACTTC. Translated: CAITPGGGQETQYF. The chain links TRBV10-3 to TRBJ2-5, with 8 nucleotides matching TRBD2. Trimming took 7 bases from V and 2 from J; bases not matched to a gene: 6. The CDR3 is 14 residues long. Per the germline V gene, CDR1 is ENHRY and CDR2 is SYGVKD.

With regard to this clonotype: A much bigger clone sits one base away, suggesting this may be a read error. Because the CDR3 is missing its conserved closing phenylalanine or tryptophan, this is likely a read error. The chain links TRBV2 to TRBJ1-2; TRBD1 agrees at 9 bases. The CDR3 runs 14 residues. The trim removed 6 bases at V and 5 bases at J, leaving 7 bases unmatched. The germline CDR1 and CDR2 sequences are SNHLY and FYNNEI. Written as DNA, the CDR3 is TGTGCCAGCAGCTATACGACAGGGGGTTATGGCTACACCCTC. It encodes CASSYTTGGYGYTL.

The chain is built from TRBV19 and TRBJ1-3; D gene unclear. CDR3 length equals 16 residues. Trimming left V 2 bases short and J 0 bases short, with 11 bases between. Germline V gene sequence: CDR1 LNHDA, CDR2 SQIVND (reference sequence). The CDR3 coding sequence is TGTGCCAGTAGTATAATCACCGGCAACTCTGGAAACACCATATATTTT. It is translated as CASSIITGNSGNTIYF.

A note on this clonotype: One base away lies a much larger clone, so this may be a sequencing read error. This rearrangement joins TRBV2 to TRBJ1-2; D remains unclear. The CDR3 sequence is 15 residues long. V was trimmed by 4 bases and J by 0 bases, leaving 12 bases between them. Germline V gene lookup returns CDR1 SNHLY and CDR2 FYNNEI. Here the CDR3 reads CASSATADSNYGYTF. The CDR3 DNA reads TGTGCCAGCAGTGCTACAGCCGATTCTAACTATGGCTACACCTTC.

A single count supports this clonotype. Possible read error: a much larger clone is one base away. V gene TRBV7-9 combines with J gene TRBJ2-7; D may be TRBD2 (6 bases). V was trimmed by 6 bases and J by 5 bases, leaving 17 bases between them. This CDR3 is built from 14 residues. Germline V gene sequence: CDR1 SEHNR, CDR2 FQNEAQ (reference sequence). The CDR3 region is CASSYHGGSDEQYF. In DNA form, the CDR3 reads TGTGCCAGCAGTTACCACGGGGGTTCCGACGAGCAGTACTTC.

The chain recombines TRBV20-1 with TRBJ2-2; 7 bases map to TRBD1. The length of the CDR3 is 16 residues. J gave up 0 bases and V 1 base, and 5 bases lay outside the gene matches. Germline V CDR1 and CDR2: DFQATT, SNEGSKA (reference sequence). The CDR3 DNA follows: TGCAGTGCTAGAGCGCAACAGGGGTCGAACACCGGGGAGCTGTTTTTT. Residues: CSARAQQGSNTGELFF.